The next 23 T cell receptor beta chains were all read from a single sample in a study of cytomegalovirus exposure and HLA in healthy donors. Amplification used 60 Vbeta primers and 13 Jbeta primers. Here immunoSEQ multiplex PCR was the method, and the copy in TCRdb shows in-frame clones only, minus some. Here the sample spans some 130,000 clones, roughly 89% being singletons. The source material was PBMCs. These receptors all come from a woman aged 30 to 39 in good health and CMV-seronegative.

The chain links TRBV11-2 to TRBJ2-1, with TRBD2 matching over 9 bases. V gave up 5 bases and J gave up 10 bases; unmatched junction bases: 6. Germline CDR1 and CDR2: SGHAT and FQNNGV. The CDR3 loop spans 13 amino acids. The CDR3 spells CASSPGLAAEQFF. The CDR3 DNA follows: TGTGCCAGCAGCCCGGGACTAGCCGCCGAGCAGTTCTTC. The full variable domain, its missing parts supplied by reference TRBV11-2 and TRBJ2-1, is EAGVAQSPRYKIIEKRQSVAFWCNPISGHATLYWYQQILGQGPKLLIQFQNNGVVDDSQLPKDRFSAERLKGVDSTLKIQPAKLEDSAVYLCASSPGLAAEQFFGPGTRLTVL.

The chain joins TRBV7-9 to TRBJ1-2; 7 nucleotides agree with TRBD1. This CDR3 has 16 amino acids. The trim removed 4 bases at V and 8 bases at J, leaving 16 bases unmatched. From germline, CDR1 is SEHNR and CDR2 FQNEAQ (reference sequence). The CDR3 here is CASSWTRDSTREGYTF. DNA of the CDR3: TGTGCCAGCAGCTGGACCCGGGACAGCACTCGGGAGGGCTACACCTTC.

V usage is TRBV28 and J usage is TRBJ2-1, with unresolved D. The germline V and J ends were trimmed by 4 bases and 0 bases, with 25 bases remaining between them. This CDR3 has 20 amino acids. The V gene's germline CDR1 is MDHEN and CDR2 SYDVKM. The CDR3 region has the DNA TGTGCCAGCAGTTCCGACACCTATCTACTCACACCGAGCTCCTACAATGAGCAGTTCTTC. Amino acids: CASSSDTYLLTPSSYNEQFF.

This sequence joins TRBV19 and TRBJ1-5; D may be TRBD1 (6 bases). The CDR3 has 15 amino acids. Germline lookup yields CDR1 LNHDA and CDR2 SQIVND (reference sequence). V was trimmed by 2 bases and J by 2 bases, leaving 10 bases between them. CDR3 nucleotides: TGTGCCAGTAGTATACAGGGGTCCGGCAATCAGCCCCAGCATTTT. Residues: CASSIQGSGNQPQHF.

The CDR3 loop reads CASSLVGTSLVEQYF. The CDR3 DNA sequence: TGTGCCAGCAGCTTAGTAGGGACTAGTTTAGTCGAGCAGTACTTC. The genes are TRBV7-2 and TRBJ2-7; 8 bases are a match to TRBD2. CDR1 is SGHTA, CDR2 FQGNSA, per germline. V lost 1 base and J lost 6; bases outside the gene matches: 8. The CDR3 spans 15 residues.

The V call is TRBV5-1, the J call TRBJ2-1; perhaps TRBD2 as D (6 bases). V lost 4 bases and J 2 bases, leaving 19 bases between the germline ends. This CDR3 has 17 residues. Germline CDR1 SGHRS, CDR2 YFSETQ. CDR3 amino acids: CASSLGPTRSAYNEQFF. The CDR3 DNA is TGCGCCAGCAGCCTCGGACCGACTAGGAGCGCCTACAATGAGCAGTTCTTC.

This chain joins TRBV2 and TRBJ2-3; 16 bases map to TRBD2. J gave up 6 bases and V 1 base, and 4 bases lay outside the gene matches. The CDR3 is 17 residues long. CDR1 is SNHLY and CDR2 is FYNNEI in the germline V gene. The CDR3 loop is CASSEGGTSGGGDTQYF. The CDR3 coding sequence is TGTGCCAGCAGTGAAGGCGGGACTAGCGGGGGGGGTGATACGCAGTATTTT.

The J gene is TRBJ1-2, the V gene TRBV13, with a tentative D call TRBD1 (5 bases). The CDR3 consists of 14 residues. V gave up 6 bases and J gave up 4 bases, with 15 bases separating them. Per the germline V gene, CDR1 is PRHDT and CDR2 is FYEKMQ (reference sequence). The CDR3 spells CASRNRQGPYGYTF. The CDR3 DNA follows: TGTGCCAGCAGGAATAGGCAGGGCCCCTATGGCTACACCTTC. The variable domain in full, completed from reference TRBV13 and TRBJ1-2, reads AAGVIQSPRHLIKEKRETATLKCYPIPRHDTVYWYQQGPGQDPQFLISFYEKMQSDKGSIPDRFSAQQFSDYHSELNMSSLELGDSALYFCASRNRQGPYGYTFGSGTRLTVV.

The chain uses TRBV5-4 and TRBJ2-3; 13 nucleotides line up with TRBD2. CDR1 is SGHNT, CDR2 YYREEE, per germline (reference sequence). The J segment lost 1 base and the V segment lost 3 bases, leaving 5 bases of the junction unmatched. This CDR3 comprises 17 residues. The CDR3 nucleotides are TGTGCCAGCAGCTACGGACTAGCGGGGGCCGGCACAGATACGCAGTATTTT. This gives the protein CASSYGLAGAGTDTQYF.

V gene TRBV30 combines with J gene TRBJ1-6; possible D gene TRBD1, 5 bases. V was cut by 6 bases and J by 0 bases, with 18 bases left in between. CDR1 and CDR2 from the germline V gene are GTSNPN and SVGIG (reference sequence). CDR3 length equals 17 residues. Here the CDR3 DNA reads TGTGCCTGTCTTCCTGGACAAACGAGCTCCTATAATTCACCCCTCCACTTT. This translates into CACLPGQTSSYNSPLHF.

The genes are TRBV27 and TRBJ1-1; D ambiguous. Germline CDR1 MNHEY, CDR2 SMNVEV (reference sequence). Trimming cost V 4 bases and J 1 base, with 10 bases left between them. The CDR3 consists of 14 residues. The CDR3 DNA reads TGTGCCAGCAGTTGGGCCGTAGGGAACACTGAAGCTTTCTTT. Amino acid sequence: CASSWAVGNTEAFF.

The CDR3 sequence is CAISETGAPNQPQHF. The CDR3 DNA reads as TGTGCCATCTCTGAGACAGGGGCCCCTAATCAGCCCCAGCATTTT. The V gene is TRBV10-3, the J gene TRBJ1-5, with TRBD1 identical over 8 bases. Looked up from germline, CDR1 is ENHRY and CDR2 is SYGVKD. J gave up 4 bases and V 8 bases, and 10 bases lay outside the gene matches. The CDR3 extends over 15 amino acids.

The chain carries TRBV27 and TRBJ2-7; TRBD1 might be the D (5 bases). Trimming removed 3 bases from V and 3 bases from J, with 15 bases in between. The CDR3 has 15 residues. CDR1 and CDR2 from the germline V gene are MNHEY and SMNVEV (reference sequence). CDR3 in amino acids: CASSFGPDSLYEQYF. CDR3 sequence (DNA): TGTGCCAGCAGTTTCGGTCCCGACAGCCTCTACGAGCAGTACTTC.

The chain is built from TRBV19 and TRBJ2-1; 7 bases agree with TRBD1. Germline lookup yields CDR1 LNHDA and CDR2 SQIVND (reference sequence). Germline trimming cut 9 bases from V and 4 bases from J; bases unmatched to any gene: 12. The length of the CDR3 is 15 residues. The CDR3 spells CASALETGIYNEQFF. CDR3 sequence (DNA): TGTGCCAGCGCATTGGAGACAGGGATTTACAATGAGCAGTTCTTC.

The chain employs TRBV7-2 and TRBJ1-4, with 7 positions matching TRBD1. V trimming: 0 bases; J trimming: 3 bases; junction bases outside the gene matches: 7. From germline, CDR1 is SGHTA and CDR2 FQGNSA. CDR3 length: 17 amino acids. CDR3 bases: TGTGCCAGCAGCTTAGCTTACAGGGGCATAGCTAATGAAAAACTGTTTTTT. Translating gives CASSLAYRGIANEKLFF.

V usage is TRBV7-9 and J usage is TRBJ2-5; D unresolved. V dropped 2 bases and J dropped 5 bases, with 21 bases sitting between them. The CDR3 sequence is 17 residues long. Looked up from germline, CDR1 is SEHNR and CDR2 is FQNEAQ (reference sequence). The CDR3 nucleotides read TGTGCCAGCAGCTTACCTGCAACGGTGGTGGTCATGGAGACCCAGTACTTC. Encoded protein: CASSLPATVVVMETQYF.

This clone was counted only a few times. This chain connects TRBV11-2 to TRBJ1-4, with a tentative D call TRBD1 (5 bases). The CDR3 length is 15 residues. V lost 5 bases and J 8 bases, leaving 18 bases between the germline ends. CDR1 SGHAT and CDR2 FQNNGV come from the germline V gene. CDR3: CASSPVRGGREKLFF. The CDR3 coding sequence is TGTGCCAGCAGCCCTGTAAGGGGTGGGCGAGAAAAACTGTTTTTT.

This clone was seen more than once but under ten times. The V and J genes are TRBV2 and TRBJ1-1; D might be TRBD1 (5 bases). The CDR3 is 14 residues long. V was shortened by 7 bases and J by 4 bases, with 16 bases between the two germline ends. Germline V gives CDR1 SNHLY, CDR2 FYNNEI. The CDR3 DNA follows: TGTGCCAGCATCGAAGACAGCGGGAGCACTGAAGCTTTCTTT. Translating it yields CASIEDSGSTEAFF. The whole variable domain, remainder taken from reference TRBV2 and TRBJ1-1, is EPEVTQTPSHQVTQMGQEVILRCVPISNHLYFYWYRQILGQKVEFLVSFYNNEISEKSEIFDDQFSVERPDGSNFTLKIRSTKLEDSAMYFCASIEDSGSTEAFFGQGTRLTVV.

The V gene is TRBV28, the J gene TRBJ2-5, with D perhaps matching TRBD1 (5 bases). The germline V gene has CDR1 MDHEN and CDR2 SYDVKM. The CDR3 loop spans 13 amino acids. The V end was cut by 5 bases, the J end by 2 bases, with 9 bases between. The chain's CDR3 is CASSLRQQETQYF. Written as DNA, the CDR3 is TGTGCCAGCAGTCTTCGACAGCAAGAGACCCAGTACTTC.

This clone was recorded a few times. The CDR3 DNA reads TGTGCCAGCAGTTCGGACAGAGAGAACACTGAAGCTTTCTTT. Protein: CASSSDRENTEAFF. The rearrangement joins TRBV6-5 to TRBJ1-1; D is possibly TRBD1 (6 bases). Between the trimmed V and J ends, which lost 4 bases and 1 base, there was a span of 10 bases. Per the germline V gene, CDR1 is MNHEY and CDR2 is SVGAGI. This CDR3 spans 14 amino acids.

The chain uses TRBV29-1 and TRBJ2-5; a weak D match, TRBD2 (7 bases). V was clipped by 3 bases and J by 2 bases, with 10 bases between them. The length of the CDR3 is 13 residues. The germline gives CDR1 SQVTM, CDR2 ANQGSEA. The CDR3 is CSVDGGAQETQYF. CDR3 DNA: TGCAGCGTTGATGGGGGGGCACAAGAGACCCAGTACTTC.

The rearrangement joins TRBV29-1 to TRBJ2-5; 9 positions match TRBD2. The V segment lost 4 bases and the J segment 1 base; nucleotides outside the gene matches: 4. This CDR3 comprises 14 residues. Germline V CDR1 and CDR2: SQVTM, ANQGSEA. The CDR3 here is CSVGASGIQETQYF. The CDR3 DNA follows: TGCAGCGTTGGGGCTAGCGGGATCCAAGAGACCCAGTACTTC.

This rearrangement joins TRBV13 to TRBJ1-2; TRBD1 agrees at 10 bases. The J segment lost 7 bases and the V segment lost 4 bases, leaving 15 bases of the junction unmatched. This CDR3 region has 17 residues. Germline lookup yields CDR1 PRHDT and CDR2 FYEKMQ (reference sequence). The CDR3 sequence: CASSSSLGTGAFSGYTF. CDR3 in DNA: TGTGCCAGCAGCTCCTCTCTGGGGACAGGGGCCTTCTCTGGCTACACCTTC.